This T cell receptor (beta chain) was captured in a study of blood T cells in healthy people across ages. Study results and caveats: Estimated diversity that came from one million T cells was considered an underestimate.

Germline values: CDR1 GTSNPN, CDR2 SVGIG (reference sequence). V was shortened by 4 bases and J by 0 bases, with 6 bases between the two germline ends. This CDR3 is built from 12 residues. About this clonotype: The antigen remains undetermined.

Using a J-beta primer mix together with a sample-barcoded 5' primer, a second PCR was run for about 7 to 12 cycles. One entry per CDR3 protein results from TCRdb running MiXCR on the 5' RACE reads. This table has around 790,000 distinct CDR3 sequences, under 55% appearing once. The material sequenced was blood. This sequence was found in a man aged 55-75 years in good health. The chain recombines TRBV30 with TRBJ1-2, with D hard to call. In nucleotides, the CDR3 is TGTGCCTGGACGGTTACTAACTATGGCTACACCTTC. Translating it yields CAWTVTNYGYTF.